The T cell receptor beta chain under discussion was sequenced for a study of cytomegalovirus exposure and HLA in healthy donors. PCR involved 60 Vbeta and 13 Jbeta primers. As handled by the study authors: There were about 86 million unique TCR beta chains by a later count, and some 12 million of them were shared. Here immunoSEQ multiplex PCR was the method, and the copy in TCRdb shows in-frame clones only, minus some. That table furnishes V, J and clone size, whereas the DNA furnished D and trimming. The sample includes roughly 27,000 clones. CDR1 and CDR2 (germline): SNHLY, FYNNEI. V was pared by 7 bases and J by 2 bases, with 3 bases of the junction left unmatched. The CDR3 extends over 13 amino acids. Concerning this clone: Its specificity is unknown.

General study findings and limits: In a later analysis, common viral pathogens appeared linked to several of the most significant clusters. The study had only CMV serostatus as immune exposure information.

Material for sequencing was PBMCs. This TCR came from a man aged 25 to 40 in good health and CMV-seronegative. The rearrangement joins TRBV2 to TRBJ2-7, with 9 bases lining up with TRBD1. CDR3 in amino acids: CASTRDRAYEQYF. The DNA for the CDR3 is TGTGCCAGCACCAGGGACAGGGCCTACGAGCAGTACTTC.